This entry lists 20 T cell receptor beta chains sequenced from one sample in a study of regulatory T cells in long-lasting Graves disease. The time point is: persistent/refractory GD, antithyroid drugs over 5 years with positive TRAb. The TCR library was made from RNA extracted from PBMCs. HTBI primers from iRepertoire and Arm-PCR of CDR3 regions yielded the TCR beta libraries. MiXCR was run by TCRdb on the multiplex PCR reads, yielding one entry per CDR3 protein. In the table there are approximately 440,000 distinct CDR3 sequences, around 24% of which are singletons. This specimen consisted of peripheral blood mononuclear cells (PBMCs), obtained when the disease was refractory, from a patient treated with antithyroid drugs. The receptor source for this set is a female donor with Graves disease.

A single count supports this clonotype. The J gene is TRBJ2-1, the V gene TRBV20-1; D possibly corresponds to TRBD2 (6 bases). Deletions cut 1 base from V and 0 bases from J, with 13 bases between. The CDR3 is 16 residues long. The germline gives CDR1 DFQATT, CDR2 SNEGSKA (reference sequence). Here the CDR3 DNA reads TGCAGTGCTAGAGGGGAGCGGGTTAGCTCCTACAATGAGCAGTTCTTC. Translated, it gives CSARGERVSSYNEQFF.

The chain joins TRBV4-1 to TRBJ1-5; D gene unclear. This CDR3 is built from 16 residues. The germline CDR1 and CDR2 sequences are MGHRA and YSYEKL. Trimming pared 0 bases from V and 6 bases from J, leaving 15 bases between. This CDR3 is CASSQDEAPSGQPQHF. In DNA, the CDR3 is TGCGCCAGCAGCCAAGATGAGGCCCCCAGCGGTCAGCCCCAGCATTTT.

There are many counts of this clonotype. The chain recombines TRBV29-1 with TRBJ1-1, with D unresolved. V dropped 5 bases and J dropped 5 bases, with 18 bases sitting between them. This CDR3 is built from 14 residues. The germline CDR1 and CDR2 sequences are SQVTM and ANQGSEA. The DNA for the CDR3 is TGCAGCGTTTTGGTCGGCCGTACGTTTACTGAAGCTTTCTTT. Protein: CSVLVGRTFTEAFF. Full variable domain (missing parts from reference TRBV29-1 and TRBJ1-1): SAVISQKPSRDICQRGTSLTIQCQVDSQVTMMFWYRQQPGQSLTLIATANQGSEATYESGFVIDKFPISRPNLTFSTLTVSNMSPEDSSIYLCSVLVGRTFTEAFFGQGTRLTVV.

V is TRBV5-5 and J is TRBJ2-7, with 7 bases matching TRBD2. The CDR3 covers 14 residues. V shed 2 bases and J 1 base; nucleotides not matched to a gene: 3. The germline V gene has CDR1 SGHKS and CDR2 YYEKEE (reference sequence). CDR3 residues: CASSFKAGSYEQYF. The CDR3, as DNA: TGTGCCAGCAGCTTCAAAGCGGGATCCTACGAGCAGTACTTC.

This chain connects TRBV6-1 to TRBJ2-3; TRBD2 aligns across 7 bases. The CDR3 covers 16 residues. The germline V gene encodes CDR1 MNHNS and CDR2 SASEGT. V shed 6 bases and J 1 base; nucleotides not matched to a gene: 10. For the CDR3, the DNA is TGTGCCAGCAGACACCTTCTAGCGGAAGGCACAGATACGCAGTATTTT. Translating it yields CASRHLLAEGTDTQYF.

A few counts support this clonotype. The V and J genes are TRBV30 and TRBJ1-6; perhaps TRBD1 as D (5 bases). This CDR3 region has 15 residues. The V and J ends lost 0 bases and 5 bases respectively, with 11 bases between them. Germline values: CDR1 GTSNPN, CDR2 SVGIG (reference sequence). Here the CDR3 DNA reads TGTGCCTGGAGTGTAAGGGACCGAGATAATTCACCCCTCCACTTT. It yields the protein CAWSVRDRDNSPLHF. Complete variable domain (other parts from reference TRBV30 and TRBJ1-6): SQTIHQWPATLVQPVGSPLSLECTVEGTSNPNLYWYRQAAGRGLQLLFYSVGIGQISSEVPQNLSASRPQDRQFILSSKKLLLSDSGFYLCAWSVRDRDNSPLHFGNGTRLTVT.

V is TRBV4-1 and J is TRBJ1-2; D unresolved. Trimming shortened V by 0 bases and J by 7 bases, and 18 bases separated the two germline ends. Germline V gives CDR1 MGHRA, CDR2 YSYEKL. The CDR3 spans 16 residues. The CDR3 region is CASSQDFARNLGGYTF. The CDR3 DNA sequence: TGCGCCAGCAGCCAAGATTTTGCCCGAAACTTAGGTGGCTACACCTTC.

The CDR3 is CASSFISSGSSYEQYF. The DNA of the CDR3 is TGTGCCAGCAGTTTTATCTCTAGCGGGAGCTCCTACGAGCAGTACTTC. This rearrangement joins TRBV12-3 or TRBV12-4 to TRBJ2-7; 10 bases map to TRBD2. V shed 3 bases and J 0 bases; nucleotides not matched to a gene: 5. CDR3 length: 16 amino acids.

This clonotype showed up many times. The rearrangement uses TRBV7-2 and TRBJ2-5, with a possible D match to TRBD2 (5 bases). Germline V gives CDR1 SGHTA, CDR2 FQGNSA. Trimming cost V 5 bases and J 1 base, with 26 bases left between them. This CDR3 comprises 19 residues. Here the CDR3 reads CASSRPLAFAREVQETQYF. The CDR3, as DNA: TGTGCCAGCAGCCGACCTCTGGCCTTTGCCCGGGAAGTCCAAGAGACCCAGTACTTC.

This clonotype was recorded at least ten times. The chain is built from TRBV28 and TRBJ1-1; D not certain. Germline loops: CDR1 MDHEN, CDR2 SYDVKM. V shed 6 bases and J shed 0 bases, with 14 bases lying between them. The CDR3 runs 15 residues. The CDR3 bases are TGTGCCAGCAGCTTCCCGTTGGGTATGAACACTGAAGCTTTCTTT. Its translation is CASSFPLGMNTEAFF. Variable domain in full (rest from reference TRBV28 and TRBJ1-1): DVKVTQSSRYLVKRTGEKVFLECVQDMDHENMFWYRQDPGLGLRLIYFSYDVKMKEKGDIPEGYSVSREKKERFSLILESASTNQTSMYLCASSFPLGMNTEAFFGQGTRLTVV.

This clonotype was counted ten times or more. The chain has TRBV5-4 and TRBJ1-4, with a possible D match to TRBD1 (6 bases). The CDR3 contains 16 residues. Trimming took 2 bases from V and 0 from J, leaving 11 bases between them. CDR1 is SGHNT and CDR2 is YYREEE in the germline V gene (reference sequence). The CDR3: CASSFGQPATNEKLFF. The CDR3 DNA sequence: TGTGCCAGCAGCTTTGGACAGCCCGCAACTAATGAAAAACTGTTTTTT.

In the case of this clonotype: A much larger clonotype is one base distant, so this may be a read error. The DNA of the CDR3 is TGTGCCAGCAGCTCTCGGACAGTGTCTGGGGCCAACGTCCCGACTTTC. The encoded protein is CASSSRTVSGANVPTF. The V call is TRBV11-2, the J call TRBJ2-6; TRBD1 is a possible D gene (6 bases). The germline V gene has CDR1 SGHAT and CDR2 FQNNGV. The CDR3 length is 16 residues.

This clonotype was seen at least ten times. CDR3 protein: CAMGQKQETQYF. CDR3 nucleotide sequence: TGTGCCATGGGACAAAAACAAGAGACCCAGTACTTC. The rearrangement uses TRBV10-3 and TRBJ2-5, with D possibly matching TRBD1 (6 bases). V lost 9 bases, J lost 2 bases, and 10 bases lay in between. Germline V gene lookup returns CDR1 ENHRY and CDR2 SYGVKD. The CDR3 extends over 12 amino acids.

This rearrangement joins TRBV28 to TRBJ1-6; no definite D call. The CDR3 spans 15 residues. CDR1 and CDR2 from the germline V gene are MDHEN and SYDVKM. V was trimmed by 4 bases and J by 7 bases, leaving 14 bases between them. As DNA, the CDR3 is TGTGCCAGCAGTTCTCCCCGCGAGGAAAATTCACCCCTCCACTTT. As protein: CASSSPREENSPLHF.

The sample holds a few counts of this clonotype. The genes are TRBV28 and TRBJ1-1; D possibly corresponds to TRBD1 (5 bases). The CDR3 contains 14 residues. Between the trimmed V and J ends, which lost 5 bases and 7 bases, there was a span of 17 bases. The germline V gene encodes CDR1 MDHEN and CDR2 SYDVKM. As DNA, the CDR3 is TGTGCCAGCAGTATACAGGCCTCATATTTTGAAGCTTTCTTT. Amino acid sequence: CASSIQASYFEAFF.

This clonotype occurred many times. As DNA, the CDR3 is TGTGCCAGCAGTGTGGTGTCCGAAGCTTTCTTT. This sequence encodes CASSVVSEAFF. The gene calls are TRBV2 and TRBJ1-1, with D unresolved. Between the trimmed V and J ends, which lost 4 bases and 8 bases, there was a span of 8 bases. CDR3 length: 11 residues. Germline CDR1 and CDR2: SNHLY and FYNNEI.

This clonotype was seen a handful of times. This chain links TRBV13 with TRBJ1-1; the match to TRBD1 covers 10 bases. Germline CDR1 is PRHDT and CDR2 is FYEKMQ (reference sequence). The J segment lost 7 bases and the V segment lost 4 bases, leaving 3 bases of the junction unmatched. The CDR3 has 13 amino acids. CDR3 in DNA: TGTGCCAGCAGCTCCGGGACAGGGGATGAAGCTTTCTTT. It specifies CASSSGTGDEAFF.

As regards this clonotype: One base away lies a much larger clone, so this may be a sequencing read error. The chain joins TRBV6-2 or TRBV6-3 to TRBJ1-2, with 7 bases that match TRBD1. From germline, CDR1 is MNHEY and CDR2 SVGEGT. This CDR3 comprises 15 residues. The CDR3 nucleotides are TGTACCAGCAGTTACATAGGACAGGAGGATATGGGCTACACCTTC. This gives the protein CTSSYIGQEDMGYTF.

This clonotype was counted ten times or more. V is TRBV2 and J is TRBJ2-5; 10 bases line up with TRBD2. V was clipped by 1 base and J by 1 base; unmatched bases: 12. The CDR3 contains 19 residues. CDR1 and CDR2 (germline): SNHLY, FYNNEI. Here the CDR3 reads CASSEGLAGAQGAQETQYF. The CDR3 nucleotides read TGTGCCAGCAGTGAAGGGCTAGCGGGAGCCCAGGGGGCCCAAGAGACCCAGTACTTC.

The sample holds a few counts of this clonotype. The chain is built from TRBV6-4 and TRBJ2-6; D gene ambiguous. Per the germline V gene, CDR1 is MRHNA and CDR2 is SNTAGT. Between the trimmed V and J ends, which lost 7 bases and 0 bases, there was a span of 13 bases. CDR3 length: 16 residues. CDR3 coding DNA: TGTGCCAGCACAATATTGGGATTCTCTGGGGCCAACGTCCTGACTTTC. It specifies CASTILGFSGANVLTF.